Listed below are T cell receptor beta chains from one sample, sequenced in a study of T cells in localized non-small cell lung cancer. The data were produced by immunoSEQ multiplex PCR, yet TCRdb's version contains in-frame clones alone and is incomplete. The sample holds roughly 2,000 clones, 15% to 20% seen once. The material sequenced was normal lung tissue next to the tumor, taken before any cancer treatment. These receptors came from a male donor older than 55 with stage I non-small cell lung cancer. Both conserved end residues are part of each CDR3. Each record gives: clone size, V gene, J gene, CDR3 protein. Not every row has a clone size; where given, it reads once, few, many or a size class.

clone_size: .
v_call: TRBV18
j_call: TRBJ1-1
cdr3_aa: CASSPWESSDTEAFF

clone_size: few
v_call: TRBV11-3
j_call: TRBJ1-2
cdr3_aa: CASSLGPDSLYGYTF

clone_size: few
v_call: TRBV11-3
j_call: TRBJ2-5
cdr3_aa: CASSLRGGQETQYF

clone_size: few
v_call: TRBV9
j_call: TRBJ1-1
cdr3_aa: CASSEDGQGNTEAFF

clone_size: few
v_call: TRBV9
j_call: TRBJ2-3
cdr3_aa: CASSVTPLAGVGDTQYF

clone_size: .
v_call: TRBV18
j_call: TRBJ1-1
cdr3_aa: CASSPQEGQGRDTEAFF

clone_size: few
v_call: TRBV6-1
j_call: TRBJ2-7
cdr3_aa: CASSEARTGIYEQYF

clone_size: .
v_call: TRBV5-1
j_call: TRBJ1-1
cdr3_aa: CASSRSLGDTEAFF

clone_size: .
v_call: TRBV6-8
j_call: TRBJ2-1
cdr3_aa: CASSSPRTSGISLYNEQFF

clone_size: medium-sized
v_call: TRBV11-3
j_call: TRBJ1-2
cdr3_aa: CASSYHRGWEGYTF

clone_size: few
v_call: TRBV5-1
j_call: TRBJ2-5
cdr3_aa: CASRKTSGAQETQYF

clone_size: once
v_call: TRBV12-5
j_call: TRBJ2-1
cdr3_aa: CASGLGRGYLNEQFF

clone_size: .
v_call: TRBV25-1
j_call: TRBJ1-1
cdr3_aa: CASSPRDRKTEAFF

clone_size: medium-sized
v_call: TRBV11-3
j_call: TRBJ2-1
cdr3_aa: CASSFGLAGAGVNNEQFF

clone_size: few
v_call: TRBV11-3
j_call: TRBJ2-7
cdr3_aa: CASSRDRSSYEQYF

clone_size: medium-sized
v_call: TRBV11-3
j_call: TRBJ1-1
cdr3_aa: CASRRTGGENTEAFF

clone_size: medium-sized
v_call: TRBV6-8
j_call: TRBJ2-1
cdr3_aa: CASSKSGEPYNEQFF